The rows below give T cell receptor beta chains drawn from one sample of a study of T-cell reconstitution after alpha-beta-depleted transplantation in children. TCRdb called the PCR reads again in MiXCR, with one record for every CDR3 protein. The sample lists around 580,000 distinct CDR3 sequences; under 30% were seen once. Sequenced material: PBMCs, mostly from graft donor cells, taken 360 days after TCRalphabeta/CD19-depleted stem cell transplant. The source is a boy younger than two who had a stem cell transplant for acute myeloid leukemia, so the T cells may come from the graft donor. The CDR3 runs from the conserved cysteine through the conserved F or W. The order of the fields is clone size, D gene, V gene, J gene, CDR3 DNA, CDR3 protein. A D gene is named only where the DNA matches it firmly. Not every row has a clone size; where given, it reads once, few, many or a size class.

abundance: many; d_gene: TRBD1; v_gene: TRBV27; j_gene: TRBJ1-5; CDR3nt: TGTGCCAGCAGTCCCGGGACAGGGAGCCCTGATAGCAATCAGCCCCAGCATTTT; CDR3aa: CASSPGTGSPDSNQPQHF
abundance: .; d_gene: .; v_gene: TRBV20-1; j_gene: TRBJ2-1; CDR3nt: TGCAGTGCTAGAGCGGCGGATTACAATGAGCAGTTCTTC; CDR3aa: CSARAADYNEQFF
abundance: .; d_gene: .; v_gene: TRBV28; j_gene: TRBJ1-5; CDR3nt: TGTGCCAGCAGTTTATACCAGGGGACCGATCAGCCCCAGCATTTT; CDR3aa: CASSLYQGTDQPQHF
abundance: many; d_gene: TRBD1; v_gene: TRBV5-1; j_gene: TRBJ2-7; CDR3nt: TGCGCCAGCAGCCAAGAGACAGGGCCGATCTACGAGCAGTACTTC; CDR3aa: CASSQETGPIYEQYF
abundance: few; d_gene: .; v_gene: TRBV6-5; j_gene: TRBJ1-2; CDR3nt: TGTGCCAGCAGTTACTCGAGAGGATCCGGTGGCTACACCTTC; CDR3aa: CASSYSRGSGGYTF
abundance: few; d_gene: TRBD2; v_gene: TRBV5-1; j_gene: TRBJ2-2; CDR3nt: TGCGCCAGCAGTTCCACTAGCGGGGGCTGGAACACCGGGGAGCTGTTTTTT; CDR3aa: CASSSTSGGWNTGELFF
abundance: .; d_gene: .; v_gene: TRBV12-3/TRBV12-4; j_gene: TRBJ1-2; CDR3nt: TGTGCCAGCAGTTTGTGGAGGGATGCAAGTGTCTATGGCTACACCTTC; CDR3aa: CASSLWRDASVYGYTF
abundance: many; d_gene: .; v_gene: TRBV29-1; j_gene: TRBJ2-7; CDR3nt: TGCAGCGTAAAACAGCCCCTATCGAATTCCTACGAGCAGTACTTC; CDR3aa: CSVKQPLSNSYEQYF
abundance: few; d_gene: .; v_gene: TRBV9; j_gene: TRBJ2-1; CDR3nt: TGTGCCAGCAGCCTGACAGATACTTACAATGAGCAGTTCTTC; CDR3aa: CASSLTDTYNEQFF
abundance: .; d_gene: .; v_gene: TRBV9; j_gene: TRBJ2-3; CDR3nt: TGTGCCAGCAGCGTATATGGGGTTGCAGATACGCAGTATTTT; CDR3aa: CASSVYGVADTQYF
abundance: .; d_gene: .; v_gene: TRBV7-9; j_gene: TRBJ1-2; CDR3nt: TGTGCCAGCAGCGACGATGGGCTAGCTAACTATGGCTACACCTTC; CDR3aa: CASSDDGLANYGYTF
abundance: .; d_gene: .; v_gene: TRBV20-1; j_gene: TRBJ1-6; CDR3nt: TGCAGTGCTCTGCGGGGGGGTGTTTATAATTCACCCCTCCACTTT; CDR3aa: CSALRGGVYNSPLHF
abundance: .; d_gene: TRBD2; v_gene: TRBV20-1; j_gene: TRBJ2-1; CDR3nt: TGCAGTGCTAGCCTAGCGGGGGGGCCCTACAATGAGCAGTTCTTC; CDR3aa: CSASLAGGPYNEQFF
abundance: few; d_gene: .; v_gene: TRBV12-3/TRBV12-4; j_gene: TRBJ2-6; CDR3nt: TGTGCCAGCAGTTTATATCCTTCTGGGGCCAACGTCCTGACTTTC; CDR3aa: CASSLYPSGANVLTF
abundance: .; d_gene: TRBD2; v_gene: TRBV2; j_gene: TRBJ2-3; CDR3nt: TGTGCCAGCTGCCCCGGGGGGGCACCCACAGATACGCAGTATTTT; CDR3aa: CASCPGGAPTDTQYF
abundance: .; d_gene: TRBD2; v_gene: TRBV6-1; j_gene: TRBJ2-3; CDR3nt: TGTGCCAGCAGGCGCGGGGGGGCCCCAGATACGCAGTATTTT; CDR3aa: CASRRGGAPDTQYF
abundance: few; d_gene: .; v_gene: TRBV15; j_gene: TRBJ1-3; CDR3nt: TGTGCCACCAGCAGAGATCCCCCAGGAGGGACTGGAAACACCATATATTTT; CDR3aa: CATSRDPPGGTGNTIYF
abundance: .; d_gene: TRBD1; v_gene: TRBV12-3/TRBV12-4; j_gene: TRBJ1-1; CDR3nt: TGTGCCAGCAGTGGACAGGGCCCGGAAGCTTTCTTT; CDR3aa: CASSGQGPEAFF
abundance: .; d_gene: TRBD1; v_gene: TRBV6-5; j_gene: TRBJ1-2; CDR3nt: TGTGCCAGCAGTTACTCGAGGGAGGGGGCAAGGTATGGCTACACCTTC; CDR3aa: CASSYSREGARYGYTF
abundance: .; d_gene: TRBD1; v_gene: TRBV9; j_gene: TRBJ2-5; CDR3nt: TGTGCCAGCAGCGTCGGACAGGGCATATACCAAGAGACCCAGTACTTC; CDR3aa: CASSVGQGIYQETQYF
abundance: few; d_gene: .; v_gene: TRBV13; j_gene: TRBJ2-5; CDR3nt: TGTGCCAGCAGCTTAGGGGACTATCTCGAGACCCAGTACTTC; CDR3aa: CASSLGDYLETQYF
abundance: .; d_gene: TRBD1; v_gene: TRBV4-2; j_gene: TRBJ1-1; CDR3nt: TGTGCCAGCAGCCAAAACCACCATCCGGGACAGGGACAGAACACTGAAGCTTTCTTT; CDR3aa: CASSQNHHPGQGQNTEAFF
abundance: many; d_gene: .; v_gene: TRBV29-1; j_gene: TRBJ2-3; CDR3nt: TGCAGCGTTTTGACTAGGGGCACAGATACGCAGTATTTT; CDR3aa: CSVLTRGTDTQYF
abundance: many; d_gene: .; v_gene: TRBV20-1; j_gene: TRBJ2-3; CDR3nt: TGCAGTGCCGATTGGACTGGACAGACAGATACGCAGTATTTT; CDR3aa: CSADWTGQTDTQYF
abundance: .; d_gene: TRBD1; v_gene: TRBV4-1; j_gene: TRBJ1-5; CDR3nt: TGCGCCAGCAGCCAAGGGTGGATGGGTCAGCGCCGGGACAGTAGCAATCAGCCCCAGCATTTT; CDR3aa: CASSQGWMGQRRDSSNQPQHF
abundance: many; d_gene: .; v_gene: TRBV20-1; j_gene: TRBJ2-5; CDR3nt: TGCAGTGCGGGACGGACTCCAAAAGAGACCCAGTACTTC; CDR3aa: CSAGRTPKETQYF
abundance: many; d_gene: TRBD1; v_gene: TRBV20-1; j_gene: TRBJ1-6; CDR3nt: TGCAGTGCTAGTGCGGACAGGGCCGGTTCACCCCTCCACTTT; CDR3aa: CSASADRAGSPLHF
abundance: .; d_gene: TRBD1; v_gene: TRBV6-2/TRBV6-3; j_gene: TRBJ1-1; CDR3nt: TGTGCCAGCAGTCGCAACGACAGGGTCACTGAAGCTTTCTTT; CDR3aa: CASSRNDRVTEAFF
abundance: few; d_gene: .; v_gene: TRBV7-9; j_gene: TRBJ1-2; CDR3nt: TGTGCCAGCAACCAACAGGCCAGGGACTATGGCTACACCTTC; CDR3aa: CASNQQARDYGYTF
abundance: few; d_gene: TRBD2; v_gene: TRBV12-3/TRBV12-4; j_gene: TRBJ2-3; CDR3nt: TGTGCCAGCAGTCCACCTCCTAGCGGATATCGCACAGATACGCAGTATTTT; CDR3aa: CASSPPPSGYRTDTQYF
abundance: .; d_gene: .; v_gene: TRBV21-1; j_gene: TRBJ1-2; CDR3nt: TGTGCCAGCAGCGGGGGGAAGTATGGCTACACCTTC; CDR3aa: CASSGGKYGYTF
abundance: few; d_gene: .; v_gene: TRBV7-2; j_gene: TRBJ1-1; CDR3nt: TGTGCCAGCAGCTTAGGATACAGGGTTAACACTGAAGCTTTCTTT; CDR3aa: CASSLGYRVNTEAFF
abundance: .; d_gene: .; v_gene: TRBV12-3/TRBV12-4; j_gene: TRBJ2-2; CDR3nt: TGTGCCAGCAGGCCGACAGAAACCGGGGAGCTGTTTTTT; CDR3aa: CASRPTETGELFF
abundance: few; d_gene: .; v_gene: TRBV5-1; j_gene: TRBJ2-3; CDR3nt: TGCGCCAGCAGCTCACGTCCGGAGGGGGATACGCAGTATTTT; CDR3aa: CASSSRPEGDTQYF
abundance: .; d_gene: .; v_gene: TRBV6-1; j_gene: TRBJ1-2; CDR3nt: TGTGCCAGCAGCACGGGGGGGCTAAAGGCCTATGGCTACACCTTC; CDR3aa: CASSTGGLKAYGYTF
abundance: .; d_gene: TRBD2; v_gene: TRBV13; j_gene: TRBJ2-1; CDR3nt: TGTGCCAGCAGCACGCGGGGGGGCCTTTTCAATGAGCAGTTCTTC; CDR3aa: CASSTRGGLFNEQFF
abundance: many; d_gene: TRBD2; v_gene: TRBV20-1; j_gene: TRBJ2-1; CDR3nt: TGCACCGCGGGGGGGCGGGACTCCTACAATGAGCAGTTCTTC; CDR3aa: CTAGGRDSYNEQFF
abundance: many; d_gene: TRBD1; v_gene: TRBV12-3/TRBV12-4; j_gene: TRBJ1-5; CDR3nt: TGTGCCAGCAGTCCCCGAGGGGGCGGCAATCAGCCCCAGCATTTT; CDR3aa: CASSPRGGGNQPQHF
abundance: few; d_gene: .; v_gene: TRBV20-1; j_gene: TRBJ2-7; CDR3nt: TGCAGTGCTAGAGCAGACAGGCCGGGCTCCTACGAGCAGTACTTC; CDR3aa: CSARADRPGSYEQYF
abundance: many; d_gene: .; v_gene: TRBV5-6; j_gene: TRBJ2-1; CDR3nt: TGTGCCAGCAGCCAAACTAACAATGAGCAGTTCTTC; CDR3aa: CASSQTNNEQFF
abundance: .; d_gene: TRBD1; v_gene: TRBV6-4; j_gene: TRBJ2-3; CDR3nt: TGTGCCATCAGTGACTTGAGGGGACAGGGGGCCACTAGCACAGATACGCAGTATTTT; CDR3aa: CAISDLRGQGATSTDTQYF
abundance: many; d_gene: .; v_gene: TRBV3-1; j_gene: TRBJ1-5; CDR3nt: TGTGCCAGCAGCGGCCAGGGACTCAATCAGCCCCAGCATTTT; CDR3aa: CASSGQGLNQPQHF
abundance: .; d_gene: .; v_gene: TRBV7-3; j_gene: TRBJ2-3; CDR3nt: TGTGCCAGCAGCCCTACGAACCGGGGCACAGATACGCAGTATTTT; CDR3aa: CASSPTNRGTDTQYF
abundance: .; d_gene: .; v_gene: TRBV7-9; j_gene: TRBJ2-3; CDR3nt: TGTGCCAGCAGCCCCCCTCTGGTATTGATCTGGTATTTT; CDR3aa: CASSPPLVLIWYF
abundance: many; d_gene: .; v_gene: TRBV5-1; j_gene: TRBJ2-3; CDR3nt: TGCGCCAGCAGCTTGGAAGCGAACACAGATACGCAGTATTTT; CDR3aa: CASSLEANTDTQYF
abundance: .; d_gene: .; v_gene: TRBV15; j_gene: TRBJ1-1; CDR3nt: TGTGCCACCAGCAGAGAACCGAGGACTGAAGCTTTCTTT; CDR3aa: CATSREPRTEAFF
abundance: few; d_gene: TRBD2; v_gene: TRBV20-1; j_gene: TRBJ2-1; CDR3nt: TGCAGTGCTACCAGGACTAGCGGGGGAAGTGAGCAGTTCTTC; CDR3aa: CSATRTSGGSEQFF
abundance: few; d_gene: .; v_gene: TRBV19; j_gene: TRBJ2-2; CDR3nt: TGTGCCAGTAACGATGGGTACGAGTTGGCCGGGGAGCTGTTTTTT; CDR3aa: CASNDGYELAGELFF
abundance: few; d_gene: .; v_gene: TRBV12-3/TRBV12-4; j_gene: TRBJ2-5; CDR3nt: TGTGCCAGCAGGAGGAACTCAGGGCCTGGCGAGACCCAGTACTTC; CDR3aa: CASRRNSGPGETQYF
abundance: .; d_gene: .; v_gene: TRBV20-1; j_gene: TRBJ2-1; CDR3nt: TGCAGTGCTAGAGGGGCGCGGGGTATCTACAATGAGCAGTTCTTC; CDR3aa: CSARGARGIYNEQFF
abundance: few; d_gene: .; v_gene: TRBV4-2; j_gene: TRBJ2-7; CDR3nt: TGTGCCAGCAGCCAAGATAGCGTTGGCGAGCAGTACTTC; CDR3aa: CASSQDSVGEQYF
abundance: few; d_gene: .; v_gene: TRBV7-2; j_gene: TRBJ2-5; CDR3nt: TGTGCCAGCAGCTTGATGTACCAAGAGACCCAGTACTTC; CDR3aa: CASSLMYQETQYF
abundance: many; d_gene: .; v_gene: TRBV6-5; j_gene: TRBJ2-5; CDR3nt: TGTGCCAGCAGTTACCCGGCCGGGAGCGTGGAGACCCAGTACTTC; CDR3aa: CASSYPAGSVETQYF